Presented here are 4 T cell receptor beta chains from one specimen sequenced in a study of vaccination and CD4 T cells after COVID-19. Treatment meaning: approximately nine-day PBMC culture with coronavirus spike peptide pools or control peptides (ViraFEST assay). Gathered ahead of the COVID-19 pandemic (2011-2018) were the CD4+ T cells of the unexposed donor. Cultured CD4+ T-cell DNA underwent Oncomine TCR Beta short-read sequencing. TCRdb reanalysed the PCR reads using MiXCR and keeps one entry per CDR3 protein. The sample comprises about 6,900 distinct CDR3 sequences, 52% of which are singletons, and under 40% rests with the top ten. For these TCRs, the target antigens are not known. Sample: CD4+ T cells from blood, cultured in vitro. These receptors were obtained from a human donor in good health.

The rearrangement joins TRBV6-5 to TRBJ1-2; D unresolved. There are 14 residues in the CDR3. Trimming stripped 4 bases from V and 4 bases from J, with 13 bases between. CDR1 is MNHEY and CDR2 is SVGAGI in the germline V gene. The CDR3 loop reads CASSLNSGAYGYTF. In DNA, the CDR3 is TGTGCCAGCAGTTTAAATTCAGGAGCCTATGGCTACACCTTC.

The chain couples TRBV20-1 to TRBJ2-7; 7 bases map to TRBD1. Germline assignment: CDR1 DFQATT and CDR2 SNEGSKA (reference sequence). V dropped 2 bases and J dropped 4; count of bases not matched to a gene: 5. CDR3 length: 13 amino acids. The DNA for the CDR3 is TGCAGTGCTAGAACTGGACAGGCTTACGAGCAGTACTTC. Translation gives CSARTGQAYEQYF.

The chain links TRBV19 to TRBJ2-1; the D gene is possibly TRBD2 (6 bases). Deletions cut 6 bases from V and 8 bases from J, with 17 bases between. The CDR3 is 14 amino acids. Germline-derived CDR1 and CDR2 are LNHDA and SQIVND (reference sequence). The CDR3 loop is CASSPRRVVDEQFF. The CDR3 region has the DNA TGTGCCAGTAGCCCCCGGAGGGTGGTGGATGAGCAGTTCTTC.

The J gene is TRBJ2-2, the V gene TRBV27; TRBD1 aligns across 7 bases. Per germline, CDR1 MNHEY and CDR2 SMNVEV (reference sequence). CDR3 length: 14 amino acids. With V trimmed by 5 bases and J by 5 bases, 5 bases remained unmatched. In nucleotides, the CDR3 is TGTGCCAGCAGTATCACACAGGGGACCGGGGAGCTGTTTTTT. This gives the protein CASSITQGTGELFF.